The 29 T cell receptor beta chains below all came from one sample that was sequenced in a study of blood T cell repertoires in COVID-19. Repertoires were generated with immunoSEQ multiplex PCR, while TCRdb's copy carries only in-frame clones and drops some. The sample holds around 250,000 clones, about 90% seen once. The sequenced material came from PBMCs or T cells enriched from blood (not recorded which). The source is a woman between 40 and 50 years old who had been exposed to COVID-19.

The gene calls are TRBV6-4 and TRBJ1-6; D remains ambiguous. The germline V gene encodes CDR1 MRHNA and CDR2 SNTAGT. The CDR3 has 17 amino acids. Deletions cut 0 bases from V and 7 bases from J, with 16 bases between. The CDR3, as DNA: TGTGCCAGCAGTGACTCGAAGGAGGCCGCTTGGAATTCACCCCTCCACTTT. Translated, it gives CASSDSKEAAWNSPLHF.

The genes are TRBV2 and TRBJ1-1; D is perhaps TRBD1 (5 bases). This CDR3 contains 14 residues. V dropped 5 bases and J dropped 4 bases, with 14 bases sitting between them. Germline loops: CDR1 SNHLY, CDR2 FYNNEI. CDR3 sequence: CASSPQGVATEAFF. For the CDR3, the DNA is TGTGCCAGCAGTCCTCAAGGGGTAGCCACTGAAGCTTTCTTT.

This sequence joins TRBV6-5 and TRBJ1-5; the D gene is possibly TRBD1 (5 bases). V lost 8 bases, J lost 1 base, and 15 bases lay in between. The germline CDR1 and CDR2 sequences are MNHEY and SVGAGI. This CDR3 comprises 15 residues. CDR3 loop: CASGTGLASNQPQHF. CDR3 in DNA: TGTGCCAGCGGTACAGGTCTCGCAAGCAATCAGCCCCAGCATTTT.

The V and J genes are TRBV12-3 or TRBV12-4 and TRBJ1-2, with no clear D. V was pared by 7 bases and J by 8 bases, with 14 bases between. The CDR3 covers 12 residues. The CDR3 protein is CASTTWERGYTF. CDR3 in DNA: TGTGCCAGCACTACCTGGGAGCGGGGCTACACCTTC.

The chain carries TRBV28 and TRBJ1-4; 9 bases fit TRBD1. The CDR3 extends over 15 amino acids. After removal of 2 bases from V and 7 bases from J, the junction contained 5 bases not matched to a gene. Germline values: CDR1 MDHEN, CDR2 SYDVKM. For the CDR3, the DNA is TGTGCCAGCAGTTTAGGGGGACAGGGTGGTGAAAAACTGTTTTTT. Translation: CASSLGGQGGEKLFF.

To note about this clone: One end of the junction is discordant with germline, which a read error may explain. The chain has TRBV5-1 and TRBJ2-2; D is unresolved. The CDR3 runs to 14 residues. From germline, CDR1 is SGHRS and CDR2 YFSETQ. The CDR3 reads CASSLVGRTGELFF. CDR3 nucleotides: TGTGCCAGCAGCTTGGTCGGTCGGACCGGGGAGCTGTTTTTT.

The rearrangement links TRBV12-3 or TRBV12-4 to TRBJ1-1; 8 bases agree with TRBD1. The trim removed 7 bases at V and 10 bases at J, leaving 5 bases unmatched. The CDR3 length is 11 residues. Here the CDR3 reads CASIVTGGAFF. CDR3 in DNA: TGTGCCAGCATCGTAACAGGGGGAGCTTTCTTT.

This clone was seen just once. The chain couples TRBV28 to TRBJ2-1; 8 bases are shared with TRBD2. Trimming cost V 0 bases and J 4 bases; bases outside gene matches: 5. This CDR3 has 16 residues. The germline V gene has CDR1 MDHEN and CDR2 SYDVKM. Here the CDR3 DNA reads TGTGCCAGCAGTTTATGGGAAGCGGGGGATTACAATGAGCAGTTCTTC. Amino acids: CASSLWEAGDYNEQFF.

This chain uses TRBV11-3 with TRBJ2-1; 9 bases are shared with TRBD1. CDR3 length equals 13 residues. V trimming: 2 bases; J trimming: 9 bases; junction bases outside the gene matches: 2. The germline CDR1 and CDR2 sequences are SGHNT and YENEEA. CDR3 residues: CASSLTGGTEQFF. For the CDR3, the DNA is TGTGCCAGCAGCTTAACAGGGGGCACTGAGCAGTTCTTC.

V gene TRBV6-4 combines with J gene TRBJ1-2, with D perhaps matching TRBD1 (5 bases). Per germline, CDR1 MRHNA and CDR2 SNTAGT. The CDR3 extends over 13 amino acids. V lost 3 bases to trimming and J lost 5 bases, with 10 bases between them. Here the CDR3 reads CASSETAGYGYTF. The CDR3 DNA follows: TGTGCCAGCAGTGAAACGGCAGGGTATGGCTACACCTTC.

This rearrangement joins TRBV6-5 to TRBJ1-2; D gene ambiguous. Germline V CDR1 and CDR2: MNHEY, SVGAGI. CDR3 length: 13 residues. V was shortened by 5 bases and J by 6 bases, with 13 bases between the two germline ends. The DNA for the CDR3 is TGTGCCAGCAGTCAACTTTCGGAGGATGGCTACACCTTC. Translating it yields CASSQLSEDGYTF.

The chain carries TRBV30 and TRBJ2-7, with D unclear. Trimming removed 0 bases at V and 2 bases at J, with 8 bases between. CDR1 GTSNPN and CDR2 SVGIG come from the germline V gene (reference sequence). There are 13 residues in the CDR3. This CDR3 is CAWSVGEAYEQYV. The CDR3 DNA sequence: TGTGCCTGGAGTGTCGGAGAGGCCTACGAGCAGTACGTC.

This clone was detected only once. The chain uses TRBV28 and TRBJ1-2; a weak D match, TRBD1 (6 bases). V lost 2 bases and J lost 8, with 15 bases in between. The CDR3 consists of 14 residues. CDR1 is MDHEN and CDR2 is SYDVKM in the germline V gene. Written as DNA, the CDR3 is TGTGCCAGCAGTTTAGAACAGGGCATAAGCGGCTACACCTTC. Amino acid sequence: CASSLEQGISGYTF.

The CDR3 here is CASSEPGQGAYNSPLHF. In DNA form, the CDR3 reads TGTGCCAGCAGTGAACCCGGGCAGGGGGCCTATAATTCACCCCTCCACTTT. The chain recombines TRBV2 with TRBJ1-6; 7 bases are shared with TRBD1. V lost 2 bases, J lost 2 bases, and 6 bases stayed unmatched. Germline-derived CDR1 and CDR2 are SNHLY and FYNNEI. The CDR3 loop spans 17 amino acids.

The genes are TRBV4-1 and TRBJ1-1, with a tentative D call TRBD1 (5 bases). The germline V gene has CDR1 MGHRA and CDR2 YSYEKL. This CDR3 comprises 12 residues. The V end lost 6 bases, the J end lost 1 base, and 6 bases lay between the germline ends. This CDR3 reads CASRGQNTEAFF. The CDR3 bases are TGCGCCAGCAGGGGGCAGAACACTGAAGCTTTCTTT.

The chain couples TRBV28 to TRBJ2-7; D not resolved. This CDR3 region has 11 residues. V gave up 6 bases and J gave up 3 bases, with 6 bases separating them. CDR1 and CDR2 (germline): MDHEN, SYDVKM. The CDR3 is CASRGNYEQYF. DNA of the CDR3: TGTGCCAGCAGGGGCAACTACGAGCAGTACTTC.

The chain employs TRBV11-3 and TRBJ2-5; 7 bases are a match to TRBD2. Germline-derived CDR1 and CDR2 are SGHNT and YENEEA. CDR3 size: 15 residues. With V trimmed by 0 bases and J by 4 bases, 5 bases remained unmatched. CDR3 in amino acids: CASSLDRTGGETQYF. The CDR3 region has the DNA TGTGCCAGCAGCTTAGATCGGACGGGGGGAGAGACCCAGTACTTC.

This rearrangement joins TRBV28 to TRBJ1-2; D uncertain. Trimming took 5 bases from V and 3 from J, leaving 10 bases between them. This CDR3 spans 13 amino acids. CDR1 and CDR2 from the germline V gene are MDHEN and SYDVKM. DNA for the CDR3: TGTGCCAGCAGTCTGGCCCCGCACTATGGCTACACCTTC. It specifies CASSLAPHYGYTF.

The CDR3 here is CASSTRLGSGEQFF. The CDR3, as DNA: TGTGCCAGCAGCACCCGACTAGGGTCTGGTGAGCAGTTCTTC. This chain connects TRBV7-9 to TRBJ2-1; weak D call: TRBD2 (6 bases). The ends were cut back, 5 bases at V and 9 bases at J, with 17 bases in the middle. The CDR3 has 14 amino acids. The germline CDR1 and CDR2 sequences are SEHNR and FQNEAQ (reference sequence).

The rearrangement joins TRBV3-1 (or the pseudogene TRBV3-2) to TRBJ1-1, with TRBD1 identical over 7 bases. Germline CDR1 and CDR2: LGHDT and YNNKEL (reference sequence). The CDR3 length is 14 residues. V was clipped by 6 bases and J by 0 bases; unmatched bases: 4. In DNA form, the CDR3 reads TGTGCCAGCAGTTTACAGGGGATGAACACTGAAGCTTTCTTT. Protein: CASSLQGMNTEAFF.

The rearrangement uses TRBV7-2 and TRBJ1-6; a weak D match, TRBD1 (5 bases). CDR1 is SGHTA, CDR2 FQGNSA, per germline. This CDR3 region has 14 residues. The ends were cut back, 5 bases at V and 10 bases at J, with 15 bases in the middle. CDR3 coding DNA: TGTGCCAGCAGCATTTATAGGGGTGGGTCACCCCTCCACTTT. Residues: CASSIYRGGSPLHF. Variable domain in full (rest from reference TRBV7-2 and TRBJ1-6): GAGVSQSPSNKVTEKGKDVELRCDPISGHTALYWYRQSLGQGLEFLIYFQGNSAPDKSGLPSDRFSAERTGGSVSTLTIQRTQQEDSAVYLCASSIYRGGSPLHFGNGTRLTVT.

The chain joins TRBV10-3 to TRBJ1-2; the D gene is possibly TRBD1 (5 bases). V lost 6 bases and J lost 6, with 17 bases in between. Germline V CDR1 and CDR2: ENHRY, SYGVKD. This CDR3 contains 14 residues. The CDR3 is CAISPGLRPDGYTF. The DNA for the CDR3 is TGTGCCATCAGCCCGGGACTGCGGCCAGATGGCTACACCTTC.

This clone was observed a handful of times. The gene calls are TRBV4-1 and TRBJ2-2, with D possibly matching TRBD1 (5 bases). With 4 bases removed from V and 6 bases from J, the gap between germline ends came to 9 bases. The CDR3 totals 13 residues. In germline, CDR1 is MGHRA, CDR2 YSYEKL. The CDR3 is CASSLNRPGELFF. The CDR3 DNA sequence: TGCGCCAGCAGCCTCAACAGGCCCGGGGAGCTGTTTTTT.

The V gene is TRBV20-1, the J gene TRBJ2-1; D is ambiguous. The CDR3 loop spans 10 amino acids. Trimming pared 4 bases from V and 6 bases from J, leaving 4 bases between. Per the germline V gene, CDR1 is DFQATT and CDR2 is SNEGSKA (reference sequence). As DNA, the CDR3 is TGCAGTGCTAAGAGCAATGAGCAGTTCTTC. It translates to CSAKSNEQFF.

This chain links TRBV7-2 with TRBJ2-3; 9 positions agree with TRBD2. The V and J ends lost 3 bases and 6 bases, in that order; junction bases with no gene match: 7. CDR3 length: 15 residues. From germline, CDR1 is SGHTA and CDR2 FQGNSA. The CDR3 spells CASSLDAGGPDTQYF. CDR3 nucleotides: TGTGCCAGCAGCTTGGATGCGGGAGGGCCGGATACGCAGTATTTT.

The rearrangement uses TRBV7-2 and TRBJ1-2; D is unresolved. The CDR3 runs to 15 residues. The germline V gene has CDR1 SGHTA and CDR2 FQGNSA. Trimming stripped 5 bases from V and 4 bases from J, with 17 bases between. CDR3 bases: TGTGCCAGCAGCCCCCGCGGGGAGAGAGGCTATGGCTACACCTTC. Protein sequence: CASSPRGERGYGYTF.

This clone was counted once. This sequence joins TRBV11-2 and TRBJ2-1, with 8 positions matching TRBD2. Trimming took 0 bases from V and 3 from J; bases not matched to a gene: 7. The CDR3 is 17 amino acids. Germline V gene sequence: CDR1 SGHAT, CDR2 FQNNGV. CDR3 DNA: TGTGCCAGCAGCTTAGAGGGGTGGACTAGCTACTACAATGAGCAGTTCTTC. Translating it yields CASSLEGWTSYYNEQFF.

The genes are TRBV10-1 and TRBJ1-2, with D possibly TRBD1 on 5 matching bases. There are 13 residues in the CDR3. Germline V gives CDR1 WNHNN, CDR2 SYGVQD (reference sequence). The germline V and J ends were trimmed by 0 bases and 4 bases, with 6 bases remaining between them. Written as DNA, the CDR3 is TGCGCCAGCAGTGAGTCGCAGGGCTATGGCTACACCTTC. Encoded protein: CASSESQGYGYTF.

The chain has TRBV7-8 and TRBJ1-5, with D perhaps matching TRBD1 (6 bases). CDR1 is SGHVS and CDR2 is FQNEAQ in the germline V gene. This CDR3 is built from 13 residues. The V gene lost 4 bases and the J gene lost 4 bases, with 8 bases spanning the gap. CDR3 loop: CASSWQGNQPQHF. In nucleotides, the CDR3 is TGTGCCAGCAGCTGGCAGGGGAATCAGCCCCAGCATTTT.